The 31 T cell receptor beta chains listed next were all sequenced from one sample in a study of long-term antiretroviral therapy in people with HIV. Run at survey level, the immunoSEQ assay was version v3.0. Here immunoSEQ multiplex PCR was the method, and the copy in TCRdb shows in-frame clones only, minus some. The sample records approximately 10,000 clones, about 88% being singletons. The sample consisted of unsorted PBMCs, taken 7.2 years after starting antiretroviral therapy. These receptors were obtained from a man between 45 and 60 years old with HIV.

CDR3 in amino acids: CASSQERQGAGTYEQYF. The CDR3 DNA is TGTGCCAGCAGCCAGGAACGACAGGGGGCTGGGACCTACGAGCAGTACTTC. The chain links TRBV4-2 to TRBJ2-7; 10 bases fit TRBD1. Germline loops: CDR1 LGHNA, CDR2 YNFKEQ. The CDR3 covers 17 residues. After removal of 3 bases from V and 2 bases from J, the junction contained 10 bases not matched to a gene.

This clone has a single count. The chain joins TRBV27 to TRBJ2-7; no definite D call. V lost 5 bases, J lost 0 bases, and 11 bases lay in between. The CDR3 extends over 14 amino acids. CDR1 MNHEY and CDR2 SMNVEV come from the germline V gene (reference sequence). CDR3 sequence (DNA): TGTGCCAGCAGTCCCCGATTGGACTCCTACGAGCAGTACTTC. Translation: CASSPRLDSYEQYF.

The CDR3 DNA reads TGTGCCAGCAGTGAGGGAGGGACAGTGGGGGAGACCCAGTACTTC. It yields the protein CASSEGGTVGETQYF. The chain couples TRBV2 to TRBJ2-5, with D perhaps being TRBD1 or TRBD2 (7 bases each). The germline gives CDR1 SNHLY, CDR2 FYNNEI. The germline V and J ends were trimmed by 3 bases and 5 bases, with 16 bases remaining between them. This CDR3 comprises 15 residues.

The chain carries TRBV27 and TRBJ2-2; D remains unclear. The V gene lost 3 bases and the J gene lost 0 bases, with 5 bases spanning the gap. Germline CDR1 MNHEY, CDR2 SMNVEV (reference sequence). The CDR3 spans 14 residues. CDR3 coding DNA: TGTGCCAGCAGTTTCACCGCGAACACCGGGGAGCTGTTTTTT. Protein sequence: CASSFTANTGELFF.

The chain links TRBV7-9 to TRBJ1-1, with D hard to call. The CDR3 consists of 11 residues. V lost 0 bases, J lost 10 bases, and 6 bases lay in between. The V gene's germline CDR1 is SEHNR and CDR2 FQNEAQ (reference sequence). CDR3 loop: CASSLAQGAFF. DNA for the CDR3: TGTGCCAGCAGCTTAGCCCAAGGAGCTTTCTTT.

The CDR3 spells CASSSPRVLGTEAFF. The DNA of the CDR3 is TGTGCCAGCAGCTCCCCCCGGGTTTTGGGCACTGAAGCTTTCTTT. The rearrangement joins TRBV7-2 to TRBJ1-1; D uncertain. Trimming cost V 4 bases and J 4 bases, with 16 bases left between them. This CDR3 is built from 15 residues. Germline V gene lookup returns CDR1 SGHTA and CDR2 FQGNSA.

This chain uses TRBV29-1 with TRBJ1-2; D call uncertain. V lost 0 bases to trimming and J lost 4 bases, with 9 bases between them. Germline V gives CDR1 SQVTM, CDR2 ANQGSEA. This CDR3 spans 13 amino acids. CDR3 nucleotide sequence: TGCAGCGTTGAAGAAGGACGTACCTATGGCTACACCTTC. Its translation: CSVEEGRTYGYTF.

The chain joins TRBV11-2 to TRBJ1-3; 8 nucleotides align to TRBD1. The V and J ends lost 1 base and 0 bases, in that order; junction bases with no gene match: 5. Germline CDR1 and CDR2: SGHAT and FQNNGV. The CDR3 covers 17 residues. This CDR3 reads CASSLVRGLFSGNTIYF. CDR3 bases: TGTGCCAGCAGCTTAGTCAGGGGGCTCTTCTCTGGAAACACCATATATTTT.

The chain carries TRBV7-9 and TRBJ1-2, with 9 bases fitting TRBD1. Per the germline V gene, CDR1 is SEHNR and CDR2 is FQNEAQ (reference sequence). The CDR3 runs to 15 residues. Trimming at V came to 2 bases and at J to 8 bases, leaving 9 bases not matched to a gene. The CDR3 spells CASSLLGQGKNGYTF. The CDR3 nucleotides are TGTGCCAGCAGCTTATTGGGACAGGGAAAGAACGGCTACACCTTC.

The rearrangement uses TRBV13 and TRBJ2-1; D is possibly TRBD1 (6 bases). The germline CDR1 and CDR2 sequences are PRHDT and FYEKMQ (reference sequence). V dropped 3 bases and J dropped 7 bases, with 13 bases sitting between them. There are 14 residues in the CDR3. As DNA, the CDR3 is TGTGCCAGCAGCTTTGGGGTGGGGGCGAATGAGCAGTTCTTC. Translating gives CASSFGVGANEQFF.

The CDR3 coding sequence is TGTGCCAGCAAGGGAGGAGGAGGGGGCACTGAAGCTTTCTTT. This codes for CASKGGGGGTEAFF. The genes are TRBV9 and TRBJ1-1; D possibly corresponds to TRBD1 (6 bases). Germline V gene sequence: CDR1 SGDLS, CDR2 YYNGEE. V shed 6 bases and J shed 4 bases, with 16 bases lying between them. This CDR3 is 14 amino acids long.

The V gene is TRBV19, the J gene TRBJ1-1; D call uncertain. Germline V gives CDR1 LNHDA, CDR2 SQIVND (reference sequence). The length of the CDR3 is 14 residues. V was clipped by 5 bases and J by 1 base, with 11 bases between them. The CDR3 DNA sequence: TGTGCCAGTAGTTTCGACACCGGGAACACTGAAGCTTTCTTT. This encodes CASSFDTGNTEAFF.

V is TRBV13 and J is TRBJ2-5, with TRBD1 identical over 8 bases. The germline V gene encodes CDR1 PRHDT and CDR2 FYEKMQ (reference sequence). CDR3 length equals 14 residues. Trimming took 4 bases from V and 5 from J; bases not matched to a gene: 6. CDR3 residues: CASSSTGVGETQYF. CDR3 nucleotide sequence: TGTGCCAGCAGCTCGACAGGGGTTGGCGAGACCCAGTACTTC.

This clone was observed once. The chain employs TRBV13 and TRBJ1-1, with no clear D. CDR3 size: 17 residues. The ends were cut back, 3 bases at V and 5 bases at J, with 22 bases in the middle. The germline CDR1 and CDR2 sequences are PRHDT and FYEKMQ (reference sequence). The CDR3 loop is CASSFQQKGWVATEAFF. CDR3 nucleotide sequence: TGTGCCAGCAGCTTCCAACAAAAGGGTTGGGTAGCGACTGAAGCTTTCTTT.

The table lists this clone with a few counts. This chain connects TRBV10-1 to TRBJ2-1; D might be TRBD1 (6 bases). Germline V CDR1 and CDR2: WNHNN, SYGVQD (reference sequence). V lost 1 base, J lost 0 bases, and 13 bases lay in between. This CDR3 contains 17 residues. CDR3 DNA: TGCGCCAGCAGTGAGTGGGCAGGGGCCAGCTCCTACAATGAGCAGTTCTTC. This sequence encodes CASSEWAGASSYNEQFF.

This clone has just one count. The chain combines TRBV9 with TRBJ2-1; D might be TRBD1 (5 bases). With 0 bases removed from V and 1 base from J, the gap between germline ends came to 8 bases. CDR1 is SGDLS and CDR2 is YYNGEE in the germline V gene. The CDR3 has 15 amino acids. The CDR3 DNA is TGTGCCAGCAGCGTAGCGGCAGGGTCCTACAATGAGCAGTTCTTC. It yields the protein CASSVAAGSYNEQFF.

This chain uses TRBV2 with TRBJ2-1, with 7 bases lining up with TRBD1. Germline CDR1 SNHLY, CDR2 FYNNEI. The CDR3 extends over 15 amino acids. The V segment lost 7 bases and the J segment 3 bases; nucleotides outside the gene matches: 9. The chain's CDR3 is CASNTGVTLYNEQFF. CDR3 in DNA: TGTGCCAGCAATACAGGGGTAACTCTCTACAATGAGCAGTTCTTC.

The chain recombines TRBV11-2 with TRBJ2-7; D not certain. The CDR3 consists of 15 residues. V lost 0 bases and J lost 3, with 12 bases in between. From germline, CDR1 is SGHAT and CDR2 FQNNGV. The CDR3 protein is CASSLDVSLGYEQYF. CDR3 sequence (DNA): TGTGCCAGCAGCTTAGATGTAAGCCTAGGCTACGAGCAGTACTTC.

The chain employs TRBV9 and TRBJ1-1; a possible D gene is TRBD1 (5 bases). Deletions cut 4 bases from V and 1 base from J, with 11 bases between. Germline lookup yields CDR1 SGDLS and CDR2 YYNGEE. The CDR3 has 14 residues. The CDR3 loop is CASSPWGTNTEAFF. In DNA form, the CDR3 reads TGTGCCAGCAGCCCGTGGGGGACGAACACTGAAGCTTTCTTT.

The CDR3 DNA reads TGTGCCAGTGACAGCGGGGCGGGAGATACGCAGTATTTT. It yields the protein CASDSGAGDTQYF. The chain carries TRBV19 and TRBJ2-3; 7 nucleotides match TRBD2. This CDR3 is built from 13 residues. Per germline, CDR1 LNHDA and CDR2 SQIVND (reference sequence). V trimming: 8 bases; J trimming: 5 bases; junction bases outside the gene matches: 7.

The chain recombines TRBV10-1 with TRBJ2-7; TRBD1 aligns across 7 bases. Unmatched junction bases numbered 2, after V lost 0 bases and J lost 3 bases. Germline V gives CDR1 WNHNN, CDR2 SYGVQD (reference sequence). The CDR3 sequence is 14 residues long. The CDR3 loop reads CASSESTGSYEQYF. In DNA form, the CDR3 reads TGCGCCAGCAGTGAGTCGACAGGGAGCTACGAGCAGTACTTC.

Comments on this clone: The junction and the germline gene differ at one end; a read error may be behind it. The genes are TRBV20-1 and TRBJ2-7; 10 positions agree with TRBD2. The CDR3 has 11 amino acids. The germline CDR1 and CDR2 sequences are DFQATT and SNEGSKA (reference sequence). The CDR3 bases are TGTTCTAGCGGGAGCTCCTACGAGCAGTACTTC. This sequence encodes CSSGSSYEQYF.

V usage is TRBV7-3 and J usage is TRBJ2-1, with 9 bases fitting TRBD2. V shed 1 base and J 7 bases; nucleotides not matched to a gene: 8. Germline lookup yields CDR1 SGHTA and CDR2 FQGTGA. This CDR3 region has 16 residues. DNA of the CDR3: TGTGCCAGCAGCTTAAGTAGCGCGGGGGGGCAAAATGAGCAGTTCTTC. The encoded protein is CASSLSSAGGQNEQFF.

CDR3 sequence reads: CSVEADSGLGYEQYF. The DNA of the CDR3 is TGCAGCGTTGAGGCCGATTCCGGACTCGGTTACGAGCAGTACTTC. The rearrangement uses TRBV29-1 and TRBJ2-7, with D maybe TRBD2 (5 bases). The length of the CDR3 is 15 residues. Trimming left V 3 bases short and J 4 bases short, with 19 bases between. CDR1 and CDR2 from the germline V gene are SQVTM and ANQGSEA.

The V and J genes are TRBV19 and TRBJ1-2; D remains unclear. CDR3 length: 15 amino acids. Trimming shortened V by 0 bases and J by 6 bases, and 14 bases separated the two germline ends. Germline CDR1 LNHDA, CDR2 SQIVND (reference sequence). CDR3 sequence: CASSIDLSGEDGYTF. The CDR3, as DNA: TGTGCCAGTAGTATAGATCTAAGCGGGGAGGATGGCTACACCTTC.

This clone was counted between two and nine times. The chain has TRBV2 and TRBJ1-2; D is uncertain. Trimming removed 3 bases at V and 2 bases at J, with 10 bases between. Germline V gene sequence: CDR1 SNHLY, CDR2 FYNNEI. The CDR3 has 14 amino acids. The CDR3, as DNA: TGTGCCAGCAGTGATCTGGCGGTAAACTATGGCTACACCTTC. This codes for CASSDLAVNYGYTF.

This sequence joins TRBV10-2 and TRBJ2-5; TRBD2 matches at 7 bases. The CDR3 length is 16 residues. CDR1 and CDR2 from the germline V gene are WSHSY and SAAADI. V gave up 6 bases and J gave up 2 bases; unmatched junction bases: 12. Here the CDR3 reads CASSLRLGGSQETQYF. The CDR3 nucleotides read TGCGCCAGCAGCCTGAGGTTGGGAGGGTCTCAAGAGACCCAGTACTTC.

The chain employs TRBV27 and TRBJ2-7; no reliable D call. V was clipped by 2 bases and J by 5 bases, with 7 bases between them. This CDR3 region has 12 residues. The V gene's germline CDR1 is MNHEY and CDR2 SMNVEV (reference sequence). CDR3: CASSLPGHEQYF. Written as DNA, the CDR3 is TGTGCCAGCAGTTTACCGGGTCACGAGCAGTACTTC.

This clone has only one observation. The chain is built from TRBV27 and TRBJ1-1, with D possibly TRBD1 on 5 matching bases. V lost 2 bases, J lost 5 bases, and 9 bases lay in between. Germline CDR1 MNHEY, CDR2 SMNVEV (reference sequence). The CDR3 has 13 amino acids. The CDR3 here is CASSLGRATEAFF. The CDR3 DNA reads TGTGCCAGCAGTTTAGGCAGGGCTACTGAAGCTTTCTTT.

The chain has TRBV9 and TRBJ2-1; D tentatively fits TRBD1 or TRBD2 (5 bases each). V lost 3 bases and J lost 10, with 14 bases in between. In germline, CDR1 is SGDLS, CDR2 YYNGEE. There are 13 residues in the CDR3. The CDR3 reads CASSGPGPQEQFF. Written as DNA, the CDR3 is TGTGCCAGCAGCGGCCCGGGGCCCCAGGAGCAGTTCTTC.

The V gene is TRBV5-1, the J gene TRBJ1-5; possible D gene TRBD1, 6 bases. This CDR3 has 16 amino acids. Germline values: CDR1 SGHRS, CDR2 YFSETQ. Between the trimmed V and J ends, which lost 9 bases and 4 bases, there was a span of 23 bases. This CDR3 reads CAIYHTEGQINQPQHF. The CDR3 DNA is TGCGCCATCTACCATACGGAAGGACAGATAAATCAGCCCCAGCATTTT.